The text below deals with one T cell receptor (beta chain). No antigen is known for it. Base qualities are missing; no much larger clone stands one base away. Per the publication, the time point label means: about 28 days (+/-7) after the second vaccine dose. AZD1222 recipients with second doses at about 4 weeks or about 12 weeks were pooled, because spike-specific TCR depth and breadth did not differ between schedules. Vaccinee samples were obtained from the UK trials COV001 and COV002, which included a single-blind randomized controlled phase 2/3 trial of AZD1222 (ChAdOx1 nCoV-19) in healthy adults. For TCRbeta chain sequencing, PBMC samples from trial participants were taken at day 0 and at day 28 after the second dose. The CDR3 regions of human TCRbeta chains were analyzed by immunosequencing. Per the source publication's procedure: Repertoire TCRs were matched against a reference library of SARS-CoV-2-specific TCRs generated with the MIRA antigen-specificity platform. Breadth was defined as the fraction of unique TCRs that were SARS-CoV-2-associated, and depth was defined as the fraction of total T cells that were SARS-CoV-2-associated. Each spike-specific TCR was assigned to its reactive spike region and to a CD4 or CD8 class using the MIRA data. Log10-transformed breadth and depth values were compared by one-way ANOVA with Sidak's multiple comparisons tests. TCRdb stores this immuneACCESS table with in-frame sequences only. Part of the clones is absent; in the studies checked, under half of the shortfall reflects unresolved V genes, and no reason is known for the rest. The DNA was the basis for D and trimming; V, J and clone size are from that table. The sample table shows 90,000 or so clones, and 89% are seen once. In total, the top ten clones hold 5% to 6% of the sample.

The data derive from a study of T cell responses to AZD1222 COVID-19 vaccine (dated by TCRdb to about 2021). For the study in its entirety: TCR sequencing was performed for 233 trial participants, of whom about 200 were given two doses of AZD1222 and around 25 were given two doses of MenACWY control vaccine. Trial participants were enrolled into age subgroups of 18-55, 56-69 and 70-plus years, which contained 148, 28 and 57 TCR-sequenced participants, respectively. Study-wide findings and limitations: Only six or seven AZD1222 recipients were SARS-CoV-2 seropositive at baseline, limiting conclusions about previously exposed vaccinees. CD4 TCRs associated with the vaccine covered the entire spike protein, and the dominant responses were in regions 160-218 and 743-854. Because no day 14 peak-response samples were available, the repertoires could be characterized only after the peak T cell response. In the small 56-69-year group, the increase in depth fell short of significance, most likely because of low power. Participants were mostly white British and included more females than males, and it was suggested by the authors that clonal diversity may have been underestimated. A significant rise in spike-specific TCR breadth and depth was observed after two AZD1222 doses relative to day 0 and relative to MenACWY recipients. Reportedly, almost half of the unique spike-specific TCRs recognized epitopes lying outside the regions that are mutated in the B.1.351 and B.1.1.7 variants.

CDR1 LGHNA and CDR2 YSLEER are derived from the germline V gene. V sheds 0 bases and J sheds 4 bases, leaving 10 bases between their ends. Including the terminal cysteine and phenylalanine, the CDR3 comprises 15 residues. Of the read, only the CDR3 DNA is kept; its 45 bases are in frame from base 1. Material: peripheral blood, obtained 28 days after the second AZD1222 dose. This clonotype was sampled from an adult who received the AZD1222 COVID-19 vaccine. This chain is built from TRBV4-3 and TRBJ2-1; TRBD2 might be the D gene, on 6 matching bases. The DNA sequence reads TGCGCCAGCAGCCAAGAATGGGACTCGTACAATGAGCAGTTCTTC. This translates into CASSQEWDSYNEQFF.